The T cell receptor beta chain described here comes from a study of PD-L1 blockade in urothelial cancer. For the study at large: The median T cell count in blood samples was around 150,000.

Trimming at V came to 0 bases and at J to 9 bases, leaving 11 bases not matched to a gene. The CDR3 is 16 residues long. Germline-derived CDR1 and CDR2 are SGDLS and YYNGEE. Every PCR received spiked-in synthetic TCR analog templates. Sequencing used immunoSEQ multiplex PCR; TCRdb keeps in-frame clones, though not all of them. The sample shows 30,000 to 45,000 clones, more than 80% of them seen only once. The clonotype was recovered from a man aged 65-85 years with urothelial cancer. The V and J genes are TRBV9 and TRBJ2-1; 8 bases line up with TRBD2. The sequences come from PBMCs, collected around atezolizumab (anti-PD-L1) treatment. The CDR3 reads CASSVGGSGMGIEQFF. The CDR3, as DNA: TGTGCCAGCAGCGTAGGGGGTAGCGGGATGGGAATTGAGCAGTTCTTC.